The source of this TCR beta chain is a study of OX40 agonist ivuxolimab in advanced cancers. For the study at large: Under the entry rules, prior anti-PD-1, anti-PD-L1 or anti-CTLA-4 therapy was allowed, and roughly 41% had some.

Study-wide results and limits: Part of the nonresponder group also had normalized T-cell clonal expansion that was low. CD4+ and CD8+ blood T cells expanded clonally by week 6 at 0.1 to 3.0 mg/kg.

Germline CDR1 SGHRS, CDR2 YFSETQ. The junction had 8 bases not matched to a gene; V was cut back by 0 bases and J by 9 bases. The CDR3 is made up of 14 amino acids. This clone occurred once. The antigen remains undetermined. Profiled with immunoSEQ multiplex PCR; TCRdb holds only in-frame clones, not every one. This table has tens of thousands of clones, nearly 85% appearing once. The TCR originated in an adult with an advanced solid tumor such as melanoma, head and neck, liver or kidney cancer. The sequences come from CD4+ or CD8+ T cells sorted from blood, collected in a trial of the OX40 agonist ivuxolimab. This rearrangement joins TRBV5-1 to TRBJ1-1; TRBD1 aligns across 7 bases. The CDR3: CASSLDRGRGKAFF. The CDR3 nucleotides read TGCGCCAGCAGCTTGGACAGGGGCCGGGGTAAAGCTTTCTTT.